This TCR beta chain was observed in a study of chemoradiotherapy in HPV16-positive cancers. About the study: Functional T-cell assays on a couple of HPV16-positive patients' cells defined candidate HPV-specific clones and common TCR motifs. Study results and limitations: Better recurrence-free survival went with HPV-responsive T-cell expansion in HPV16-positive patients. During treatment, candidate HPV-specific clones and E7-related motifs expanded in tumor.

Concerning this clone itself: The target antigen is unknown.

Over chemoradiotherapy, repertoires were sampled more than once. This table comes from immunoSEQ multiplex PCR, and its TCRdb copy is limited to in-frame clones, with some not included. The sample holds about 17,000 clones, 90% seen once. The CDR3 totals 16 residues. Germline lookup yields CDR1 MNHEY and CDR2 SMNVEV (reference sequence). With V trimmed by 1 base and J by 8 bases, 10 bases remained unmatched. V is TRBV27 and J is TRBJ1-2; 10 positions match TRBD1. This sample comprised blood, obtained from a patient who underwent chemoradiotherapy. The origin of this receptor is a human donor with HPV-associated anogenital cancer. Here the CDR3 reads CASSLWPGQGFDGYTF. In nucleotides, the CDR3 is TGTGCCAGCAGTTTATGGCCGGGACAGGGGTTTGACGGCTACACCTTC.